This T cell receptor (beta chain) came from a study of shared clonotypes between healthy human individuals. Comment on this clone: No antigen is known for it.

V was pared by 3 bases and J by 7 bases, with 9 bases between. The germline V gene has CDR1 SGDLS and CDR2 YYNGEE. This CDR3 contains 12 residues. Libraries were prepared by immunoSEQ multiplex PCR; TCRdb keeps only in-frame clonotypes and omits some of them. The table lists fewer than 350,000 clones, about nine tenths of them singletons. General observations from the study: Rarefaction showed that sequencing of sorted subsets was incomplete (despite large depth).

The receptor comes from a man in his late teens or twenties in good health. V gene TRBV9 combines with J gene TRBJ2-3; D might be TRBD1 (6 bases). Sequenced material: memory CD8+ T cells sorted from blood. Specified subset: CD45RO+ cells pooled with CCR7-negative TemRA cells. The CDR3 sequence is CASSDRANTQYF. The CDR3 DNA is TGTGCCAGCAGCGACAGGGCAAATACGCAGTATTTT.